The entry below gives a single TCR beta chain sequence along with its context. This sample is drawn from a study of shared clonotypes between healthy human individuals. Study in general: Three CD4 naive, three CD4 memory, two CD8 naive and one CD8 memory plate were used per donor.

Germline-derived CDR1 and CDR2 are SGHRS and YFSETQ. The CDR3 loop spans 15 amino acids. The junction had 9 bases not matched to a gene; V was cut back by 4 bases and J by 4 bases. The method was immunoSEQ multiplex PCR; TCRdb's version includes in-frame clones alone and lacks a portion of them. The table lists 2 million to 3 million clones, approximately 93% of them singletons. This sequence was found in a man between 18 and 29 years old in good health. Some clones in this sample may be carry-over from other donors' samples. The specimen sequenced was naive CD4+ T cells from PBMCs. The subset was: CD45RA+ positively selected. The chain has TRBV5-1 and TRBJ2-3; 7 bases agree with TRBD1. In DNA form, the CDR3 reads TGCGCCAGCAGCAGGAACAGGGGAGAGGCAGATACGCAGTATTTT. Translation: CASSRNRGEADTQYF.